Presented here are 21 T cell receptor beta chains from one specimen sequenced in a study of tumor and adjacent non-tumor tissue in lung cancer. RNA was extracted from bulk tissue without any cell sorting. This non-tumor lung sample came from over 3 cm beyond the tumor edge. The library came from three nested PCR rounds adapted from ARM-PCR protocols. TCRdb reanalysed the multiplex PCR reads using MiXCR and keeps one entry per CDR3 protein. The sample lists some 99,000 distinct CDR3 sequences, roughly two thirds seen once, with about 20% in the top ten. Sequencing was done on a sample of distant non-tumor lung tissue. The receptors here all came from a man aged 55 to 70 with non-small cell lung cancer.

Comment on this clonotype: The junction departs from the called germline gene at one end, perhaps through a read error. The chain links TRBV5-1 to TRBJ2-5, with D tentatively TRBD1 (5 bases). The CDR3 length is 14 residues. The germline CDR1 and CDR2 sequences are SGHRS and YFSETQ. In DNA form, the CDR3 reads TGCGTCAGCAGCTTGCCCGACAGTCAAGAGACCCAGTACTTC. Protein: CVSSLPDSQETQYF.

Concerning this clonotype: This may be a read error, as it is one base from a much larger clone. V gene TRBV7-9 combines with J gene TRBJ2-7; a possible D gene is TRBD1 (5 bases). This CDR3 is built from 13 residues. Germline CDR1 is SEHNR and CDR2 is FQNEAQ (reference sequence). V was pared by 4 bases and J by 5 bases, with 12 bases between. CDR3 loop: CASSYPRGHEQYF. The CDR3 bases are TGTGCCAGCAGCTACCCAAGGGGCCACGAGCAGTACTTC.

With respect to this clonotype: At one of its ends the junction is not consistent with the germline gene, which may arise from a read error. The chain joins TRBV11-3 to TRBJ2-7; TRBD2 matches 9 bases. The CDR3 is 15 amino acids. Looked up from germline, CDR1 is SGHNT and CDR2 is YENEEA. The CDR3 nucleotides are TGTGCCAGTAGGAGGGCTAGCGGGAAATCCTACGAGCAATACTTC. Protein product: CASRRASGKSYEQYF.

Concerning this clonotype: Germline is not matched at one junction end, which may reflect a read error. The chain couples TRBV6-5 to TRBJ1-2, with D possibly being TRBD1 (5 bases). The CDR3 runs to 15 residues. Germline V gene sequence: CDR1 MNHEY, CDR2 SVGAGI. In DNA, the CDR3 is TGTGCCAGCATGGGGGGGACGATGATGAACTATAGCTACACCTTC. Protein product: CASMGGTMMNYSYTF.

Comments on this clonotype: A clone one base away is much larger, so this may be a read error. The chain couples TRBV20-1 to TRBJ2-1; the D gene is possibly TRBD1 (5 bases). The CDR3 loop spans 13 amino acids. The germline CDR1 and CDR2 sequences are DFQATT and SNEGSKA (reference sequence). The CDR3: CIAYASGRDEQFF. DNA of the CDR3: TGCATTGCTTACGCCTCAGGGCGCGATGAGCAGTTCTTC.

Regarding this clonotype: The germline gene is not matched at one end of the junction; a read error may be the cause. The chain joins TRBV11-1 to TRBJ2-2, with D maybe TRBD2 (5 bases). The CDR3 consists of 12 residues. The germline V gene encodes CDR1 SGHAT and CDR2 FQDESV (reference sequence). The CDR3 loop reads CASNRRTGELFF. CDR3 nucleotides: TGTGCAAGCAACCGGAGGACCGGGGAGCTGTTTTTT. The full variable domain, its missing parts supplied by reference TRBV11-1 and TRBJ2-2, is EAEVAQSPRYKITEKSQAVAFWCDPISGHATLYWYRQILGQGPELLVQFQDESVVDDSQLPKDRFSAERLKGVDSTLKIQPAELGDSAMYLCASNRRTGELFFGEGSRLTVL.

The CDR3 sequence: CASSRTTGVLGTGELFF. The CDR3 coding sequence is TGCGCCAGCAGCCGCACGACAGGGGTACTTGGGACCGGGGAGCTGTTTTTT. The chain joins TRBV4-1 to TRBJ2-2, with 8 nucleotides matching TRBD1. The germline CDR1 and CDR2 sequences are MGHRA and YSYEKL. This CDR3 comprises 17 residues. Trimming took 4 bases from V and 5 from J; bases not matched to a gene: 12.

Note on this clonotype: A read error may explain this, as a much larger clone is one base away. The genes are TRBV20-1 and TRBJ2-1, with 10 bases identical to TRBD1. The germline V gene encodes CDR1 DFQATT and CDR2 SNEGSKA (reference sequence). The CDR3 sequence is 14 residues long. The CDR3 DNA reads as TGCAGTACTAGATCGGGACAGGGGCGCAATGAGCAGTTCTTC. This translates into CSTRSGQGRNEQFF.

Note on this clonotype: The junction differs from germline at one of its ends, possibly a read error. This chain joins TRBV20-1 and TRBJ1-2; D gene ambiguous. This CDR3 has 13 amino acids. Germline V gene data show CDR1 as DFQATT and CDR2 as SNEGSKA (reference sequence). CDR3 DNA sequence: TGCAGTGTTAGACATACAGTGGGCTATGGCTACACCTTC. Its translation: CSVRHTVGYGYTF.

This clonotype came up many times. The V call is TRBV28, the J call TRBJ1-4; the D is unclear. The length of the CDR3 is 11 residues. Germline lookup yields CDR1 MDHEN and CDR2 SYDVKM. V was clipped by 6 bases and J by 12 bases, with 11 bases between them. CDR3 region: CASRRLNQLFF. CDR3 coding DNA: TGTGCCAGCAGGAGATTAAACCAACTGTTTTTT.

About this clonotype itself: A read error may explain this, as a much larger clone is one base away. The rearrangement uses TRBV11-2 and TRBJ1-2; weak D call: TRBD1 (5 bases). Germline V gene lookup returns CDR1 SGHAT and CDR2 FQNNGV. The CDR3 contains 15 residues. The CDR3 region is CASSFPGTANCGYTF. For the CDR3, the DNA is TGTGCCAGCAGCTTCCCCGGGACGGCTAACTGTGGCTACACCTTC. The full variable domain, rest sourced from reference TRBV11-2 and TRBJ1-2, is EAGVAQSPRYKIIEKRQSVAFWCNPISGHATLYWYQQILGQGPKLLIQFQNNGVVDDSQLPKDRFSAERLKGVDSTLKIQPAKLEDSAVYLCASSFPGTANCGYTFGSGTRLTVV.

As for this clonotype: This may stem from a read error, because a much larger clone lies one nucleotide away. V is TRBV7-9 and J is TRBJ2-1; D unclear. Per the germline V gene, CDR1 is SEHNR and CDR2 is FQNEAQ (reference sequence). The CDR3 covers 11 residues. The CDR3 DNA follows: TGTGCCAGCACCAAAGGAAATGGGCAGTTCTTC. Amino acid sequence: CASTKGNGQFF.

Concerning this clonotype itself: This may be a read error, as it is one base from a much larger clone. The genes are TRBV13 and TRBJ1-5; perhaps D is TRBD1 or TRBD2 (6 bases each). The J call may be mistaken, given a closer DNA end match to TRBJ2-3. The CDR3 has 13 residues. Germline V gene data show CDR1 as PRHDT and CDR2 as FYEKMQ (reference sequence). The CDR3 DNA reads as TGTGCCAGCAGTCAAGGGGGGAACCAGCCCCAGTATTTT. As protein: CASSQGGNQPQYF.

V is TRBV29-1 and J is TRBJ1-5; D is possibly TRBD1 (5 bases). Per the germline V gene, CDR1 is SQVTM and CDR2 is ANQGSEA. The ends were cut back, 4 bases at V and 6 bases at J, with 13 bases in the middle. CDR3 size: 13 residues. CDR3 sequence reads: CSVGDGRGQPQHF. CDR3 coding DNA: TGCAGCGTTGGCGATGGGAGGGGTCAGCCCCAGCATTTT.

This clonotype was seen ten or more times. V gene TRBV6-2 or TRBV6-3 combines with J gene TRBJ2-7, with D perhaps matching TRBD1 (6 bases). The CDR3 sequence is 13 residues long. Deletions cut 5 bases from V and 7 bases from J, with 15 bases between. The germline gives CDR1 MNHEY, CDR2 SVGEGT. The CDR3 reads CASSRGQLREQYF. CDR3 coding DNA: TGTGCCAGCAGTCGTGGACAGCTCCGGGAGCAGTACTTC.

V usage is TRBV20-1 and J usage is TRBJ2-7, with 9 bases that match TRBD2. The CDR3 runs to 15 residues. Trimming at V came to 1 base and at J to 7 bases, leaving 11 bases not matched to a gene. CDR1 and CDR2 from the germline V gene are DFQATT and SNEGSKA (reference sequence). CDR3 residues: CSARAVAGGPGEQYF. CDR3 coding DNA: TGCAGTGCTAGAGCGGTCGCGGGAGGGCCGGGGGAGCAGTACTTC.

About this clonotype itself: Compared with germline, one end of the junction differs, possibly owing to a read error. The rearrangement joins TRBV28 to TRBJ1-2; 8 nucleotides align to TRBD1. This CDR3 is built from 15 residues. From germline, CDR1 is MDHEN and CDR2 SYDVKM. In DNA, the CDR3 is TGTGCCAGCAGTTCCACCGGGACAGGAAACTATGGCTACGCCTTC. Protein: CASSSTGTGNYGYAF.

The chain employs TRBV2 and TRBJ2-5; 8 bases fit TRBD1. J gave up 2 bases and V 6 bases, and 8 bases lay outside the gene matches. This CDR3 has 15 residues. Germline V gene lookup returns CDR1 SNHLY and CDR2 FYNNEI. The CDR3 region has the DNA TGTGCCAGCAGACCCCGGACAGGGCCTCAAGAGACCCAGTACTTC. It specifies CASRPRTGPQETQYF.

In the case of this clonotype: Sequence at one end of the junction differs from germline and may be a read error. V usage is TRBV5-4 and J usage is TRBJ2-7; D might be TRBD1 (6 bases). The CDR3 consists of 14 residues. Per the germline V gene, CDR1 is SGHNT and CDR2 is YYREEE (reference sequence). CDR3 coding DNA: TGTGCCAGCAGCTTGGACAGGGCAATATACGAACAGTACTTC. This sequence encodes CASSLDRAIYEQYF.

V gene TRBV4-1 combines with J gene TRBJ1-2; the match to TRBD1 covers 11 bases. V shed 2 bases, J shed 7 bases, and the junction held 6 bases outside the gene matches. The CDR3 is 15 residues long. CDR1 is MGHRA and CDR2 is YSYEKL in the germline V gene. CDR3 loop: CASSQRRTGGFGYTF. For the CDR3, the DNA is TGCGCCAGCAGCCAAAGGAGGACAGGGGGCTTTGGCTACACCTTC.

This clonotype was seen a few times. No conserved phenylalanine or tryptophan ends this CDR3, so it is likely a read error. It is unclear where the CDR3 begins or ends on the DNA, so no DNA is shown, and the CDR3 is as TCRdb lists it. This chain links TRBV11-3 with TRBJ2-2. Germline-derived CDR1 and CDR2 are SGHNT and YENEEA. The CDR3 has 14 amino acids, counting both end residues. The CDR3 reads CGSSPEELTGELVL.